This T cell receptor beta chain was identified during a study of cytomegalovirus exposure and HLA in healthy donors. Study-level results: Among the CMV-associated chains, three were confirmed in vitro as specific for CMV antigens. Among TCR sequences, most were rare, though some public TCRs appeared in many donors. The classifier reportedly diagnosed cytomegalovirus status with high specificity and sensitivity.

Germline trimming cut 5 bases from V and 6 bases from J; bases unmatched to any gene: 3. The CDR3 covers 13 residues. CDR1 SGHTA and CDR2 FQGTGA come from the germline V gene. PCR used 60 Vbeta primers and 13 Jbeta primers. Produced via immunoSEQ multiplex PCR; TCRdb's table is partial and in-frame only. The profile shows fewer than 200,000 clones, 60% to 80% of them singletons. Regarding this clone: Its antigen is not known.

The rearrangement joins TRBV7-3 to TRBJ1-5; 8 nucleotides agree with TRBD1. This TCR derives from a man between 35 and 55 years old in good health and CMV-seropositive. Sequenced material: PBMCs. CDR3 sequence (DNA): TGTGCCAGCAGCACCGACAGGGGTCAGCCCCAGCATTTT. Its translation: CASSTDRGQPQHF. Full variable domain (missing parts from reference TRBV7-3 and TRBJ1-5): GAGVSQTPSNKVTEKGKYVELRCDPISGHTALYWYRQSLGQGPEFLIYFQGTGAADDSGLPNDRFFAVRPEGSVSTLKIQRTERGDSAVYLCASSTDRGQPQHFGDGTRLSIL.